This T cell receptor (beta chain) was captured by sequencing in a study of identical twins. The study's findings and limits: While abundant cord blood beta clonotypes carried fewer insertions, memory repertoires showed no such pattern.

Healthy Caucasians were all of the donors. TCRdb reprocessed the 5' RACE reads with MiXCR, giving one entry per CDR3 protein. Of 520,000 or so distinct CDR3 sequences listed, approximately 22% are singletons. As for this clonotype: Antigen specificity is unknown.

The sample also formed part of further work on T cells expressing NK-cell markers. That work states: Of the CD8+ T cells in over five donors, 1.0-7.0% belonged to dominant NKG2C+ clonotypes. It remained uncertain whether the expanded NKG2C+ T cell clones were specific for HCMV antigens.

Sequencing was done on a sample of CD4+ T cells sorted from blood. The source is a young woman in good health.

The CDR3, as DNA: TGTGCCAGCAGCTTCCGAGCGGGGGGGGCAGATACGCAGTATTTT. Translation gives CASSFRAGGADTQYF. The chain links TRBV7-8 to TRBJ2-3, with 10 bases that match TRBD2. This CDR3 comprises 15 residues. With 3 bases clipped from V and 4 bases from J, the junction kept 4 bases outside the gene matches. Germline V gene data show CDR1 as SGHVS and CDR2 as FQNEAQ.